Here is one T cell receptor (beta chain) with its context. This clone was recorded only once. The target of this receptor is not known. No base quality information exists; no much larger clone differs at one position. The immunoSEQ Assay, a bias-controlled multiplex PCR, was used to amplify TCRbeta CDR3 regions from genomic DNA. In the paper's pipeline: The number of nucleated cells in each sample was estimated by amplification of reference gene primers within the assay. Sequence reads were collapsed and filtered to measure the absolute abundance of every unique TCRbeta CDR3 rearrangement. For each sample, productive Simpson clonality was calculated by taking the square root of Simpson's diversity index across productive rearrangements. As stored in TCRdb, this immuneACCESS dataset retains in-frame rearrangements with V and J assigned. A fraction of the clones does not appear; measured against another copy, unresolved V genes explain less than half of the discrepancy, and the remainder lacks a known reason. D and trimming come from the DNA, and the V and J calls and clone size come from that table. Counted in this sample were a few hundred thousand clones; 81% of them appeared once. 0.85% to 1.3% of the sample is in the top ten clones.

The collaborating institutions used their own protocols to collect whole blood in K2EDTA tubes. Collaborator samples were shipped for TCRbeta analysis as frozen whole blood, isolated PBMCs, or DNA extracted from either sample type. These data are taken from a study of blood T cell repertoires in COVID-19 (dated by TCRdb to 2018 to 2020). A note on the overall study: The collaborator samples originated in the United States, Italy and Spain and spanned the acute and convalescent phases of COVID-19. The material from the prospective study consisted of cDNA or gDNA derived from T cells, B-cell-depleted T cells, or PBMCs. The dataset comprised deeply sampled blood TCRbeta repertoires from subjects exposed to, actively infected with, or recovered from COVID-19. The repertoires were made available in a free public database intended to serve as a resource for research on the immune response to SARS-CoV-2. Samples came from the ongoing ImmuneRACE study (first 160 participants) plus 1,254 subjects from 6 global collaborators. Nearly every sample came with metadata listing a de-identified subject ID, COVID-19 status, age in years and sex. Where available, HLA class I and class II types were taken from metadata supplied by the sample provider and were not determined by assay-based typing.

The investigation overall reported the following: The quantity of clinical and demographic metadata differed by source and by participant and was supplied without curation.

Material for sequencing was peripheral blood. This TCR was recovered from a human donor with acute or convalescent COVID-19. The donor label of this sample is uncertain.

In nucleotide form, the sequence is TGTGCCAGCAGCTTAGTTACGGGGGGTAGCAATCAGCCCCAGCATTTT. Translated, this gives CASSLVTGGSNQPQHF. This sequence uses TRBV7-9 and TRBJ1-5, with a weak D call of TRBD1 (5 bases match). Reading from cysteine to phenylalanine, the CDR3 counts 16 amino acids. Only CDR3 DNA is held: 48 bases, read in frame from base 1. Sequences SEHNR (CDR1) and FQNEAQ (CDR2) are obtained from the germline V gene (reference sequence). Cut back by 1 base and 0 bases, the V and J ends lie 10 bases apart. When the CDR3 is completed using the reference TRBV7-9 and TRBJ1-5 genes on either side, the full variable domain is DTGVSQNPRHKITKRGQNVTFRCDPISEHNRLYWYRQTLGQGPEFLTYFQNEAQLEKSRLLSDRFSAERPKGSFSTLEIQRTEQGDSAMYLCASSLVTGGSNQPQHFGDGTRLSIL.